This paragraph covers one T cell receptor (beta chain) sequence. The data are from a study of patients and donors after allogeneic stem cell transplantation. Germline CDR1 is SGHTA and CDR2 is FQGNSA. V gave up 10 bases and J gave up 0 bases, with 12 bases separating them. The CDR3 totals 13 residues. TCRdb independently ran MiXCR on the RT-PCR reads; one entry per CDR3 protein. The sample includes more than 850,000 distinct CDR3 sequences, over 15% of them seen just once. The chain couples TRBV7-2 to TRBJ1-1; D gene ambiguous. The sequenced material came from blood, either unsorted or a sorted T cell fraction (not recorded which). The source is a human donor who was either an allogeneic HSCT recipient or a stem cell or donor lymphocyte infusion donor (not recorded which). It is not recorded whose cells these are; they may come from a transplant donor. CDR3 amino acids: CAMQSTMNTEAFF. The DNA of the CDR3 is TGTGCCATGCAAAGCACCATGAACACTGAAGCTTTCTTT.